The 12 T cell receptor beta chains below were found in one sample sequenced in a study of blood T cell repertoires in COVID-19. Repertoires were generated with immunoSEQ multiplex PCR, while TCRdb's copy carries only in-frame clones and drops some. The sample includes about 100,000 clones, roughly four fifths of them seen just once. The sequenced sample consisted of peripheral blood. These receptors all come from a man in his 60s with acute or convalescent COVID-19.

The gene calls are TRBV2 and TRBJ1-4; TRBD1 aligns across 7 bases. CDR1 and CDR2 (germline): SNHLY, FYNNEI. The CDR3 contains 14 residues. Unmatched junction bases numbered 3, after V lost 8 bases and J lost 0 bases. The DNA for the CDR3 is TGTGCCAGCCAGACAGGGCCAACTAATGAAAAACTGTTTTTT. It yields the protein CASQTGPTNEKLFF.

The chain has TRBV5-1 and TRBJ1-2; 9 positions agree with TRBD1. Germline CDR1 and CDR2: SGHRS and YFSETQ. This CDR3 has 14 amino acids. The trim removed 6 bases at V and 4 bases at J, leaving 7 bases unmatched. The CDR3 here is CASTLEGQGYGYTF. CDR3 in DNA: TGCGCCAGCACTCTGGAGGGACAGGGCTATGGCTACACCTTC.

This chain joins TRBV6-1 and TRBJ2-1; 12 bases match TRBD1. Trimming cost V 3 bases and J 7 bases; bases outside gene matches: 1. The V gene's germline CDR1 is MNHNS and CDR2 SASEGT. The CDR3 totals 14 residues. The CDR3 spells CASSEGQGANEQFF. CDR3 DNA: TGTGCCAGCAGTGAGGGACAGGGGGCGAATGAGCAGTTCTTC.

The chain recombines TRBV27 with TRBJ1-2; TRBD1 agrees at 7 bases. CDR1 is MNHEY and CDR2 is SMNVEV in the germline V gene (reference sequence). This CDR3 has 15 amino acids. J gave up 5 bases and V 2 bases, and 8 bases lay outside the gene matches. The CDR3 protein is CASSLGQGVTYGYTF. In DNA, the CDR3 is TGTGCCAGCAGTTTAGGGCAGGGGGTGACTTATGGCTACACCTTC.

The rearrangement links TRBV7-9 to TRBJ2-1, with a weak D call TRBD2 (5 bases). CDR1 and CDR2 from the germline V gene are SEHNR and FQNEAQ (reference sequence). The CDR3 totals 14 residues. V gave up 5 bases and J gave up 7 bases, with 15 bases separating them. The DNA of the CDR3 is TGTGCCAGCAGCAACGGTGCCAGCGGAAATGAGCAGTTCTTC. This gives the protein CASSNGASGNEQFF.

This clone was seen only a few times. The chain joins TRBV2 to TRBJ1-6; D is unclear. CDR3 size: 13 residues. The V gene's germline CDR1 is SNHLY and CDR2 FYNNEI. Trimming removed 4 bases at V and 4 bases at J, with 5 bases between. The CDR3, as DNA: TGTGCCAGCAGTGGGCAGTATAATTCACCCCTCCACTTT. It translates to CASSGQYNSPLHF.

The chain carries TRBV19 and TRBJ1-4; weak D call: TRBD1 (5 bases). Trimming cost V 7 bases and J 5 bases, with 17 bases left between them. The CDR3 is 15 amino acids. CDR1 and CDR2 from the germline V gene are LNHDA and SQIVND (reference sequence). CDR3 in amino acids: CASKAPPGKNEKLFF. The CDR3 DNA is TGTGCCAGTAAGGCCCCCCCAGGGAAGAATGAAAAACTGTTTTTT.

This chain uses TRBV14 with TRBJ1-4, with unresolved D. This CDR3 is built from 13 residues. Germline V gene sequence: CDR1 SGHDN, CDR2 FVKESK. Trimming pared 3 bases from V and 7 bases from J, leaving 9 bases between. The CDR3, as DNA: TGTGCCAGCAGCCACGCTGGAGGTGAAAAACTGTTTTTT. Its protein is CASSHAGGEKLFF.

The chain carries TRBV2 and TRBJ2-1, with 8 positions matching TRBD2. CDR3 size: 15 residues. Germline V gene lookup returns CDR1 SNHLY and CDR2 FYNNEI. V trimming: 8 bases; J trimming: 7 bases; junction bases outside the gene matches: 13. The CDR3 protein is CASGRTSSFGNEQFF. The CDR3 DNA sequence: TGTGCCAGCGGCCGGACTAGCTCGTTCGGGAATGAGCAGTTCTTC.

The genes are TRBV9 and TRBJ2-1; 11 bases agree with TRBD2. The CDR3 is 15 amino acids. CDR1 is SGDLS, CDR2 YYNGEE, per germline. V gave up 4 bases and J gave up 8 bases; unmatched junction bases: 8. CDR3: CASSLTSGSWDEQFF. The CDR3 region has the DNA TGTGCCAGCAGCTTAACTAGCGGGAGCTGGGATGAGCAGTTCTTC. Looking up the rest from reference TRBV9 and TRBJ2-1 gives the full variable domain: DSGVTQTPKHLITATGQRVTLRCSPRSGDLSVYWYQQSLDQGLQFLIQYYNGEERAKGNILERFSAQQFPDLHSELNLSSLELGDSALYFCASSLTSGSWDEQFFGPGTRLTVL.

The sample holds one count of this clone. The J gene is TRBJ1-2, the V gene TRBV3-1 (or the pseudogene TRBV3-2); 8 bases map to TRBD1. V lost 0 bases, J lost 4 bases, and 7 bases stayed unmatched. The length of the CDR3 is 16 residues. Germline loops: CDR1 LGHDT, CDR2 YNNKEL (reference sequence). Written as DNA, the CDR3 is TGTGCCAGCAGCCAAGATAATGGACAGGGAACCTATGGCTACACCTTC. It translates to CASSQDNGQGTYGYTF.

This chain uses TRBV5-4 with TRBJ2-2; 7 bases are shared with TRBD1. In germline, CDR1 is SGHNT, CDR2 YYREEE (reference sequence). J lost 4 bases, V lost 4 bases, and 4 bases had no gene match. The CDR3 runs 14 residues. CDR3 DNA sequence: TGTGCCAGCAGCCTGACAGGGTTCACCGGGGAGCTGTTTTTT. This gives the protein CASSLTGFTGELFF.